This T cell receptor beta chain was recorded in a study of blood T cell repertoires in COVID-19. Study-wide context: Some COVID-19 samples were acute and others convalescent; all came from the United States, Italy and Spain. PBMCs, B-cell-depleted T cells, or T cells were the source of the cDNA or gDNA that made up the material.

CDR3 length: 11 residues. V lost 3 bases, J lost 14 bases, and 7 bases stayed unmatched. The germline V gene encodes CDR1 DFQATT and CDR2 SNEGSKA (reference sequence). Enrollees, roughly 18 to 90 years old, lived in 24 US areas. Authors' data handling: Estimation of nucleated cell counts relied on the amplification of reference gene primers. The repertoire was sequenced with immunoSEQ multiplex PCR; TCRdb's copy has only in-frame clones and lacks some. The V and J calls and the clone size are those of that table, but D and trimming were determined from the DNA. The profile shows fewer than 300,000 clones, roughly 80% of them singletons.

The TCR sequence derives from a man aged 40-49 years who had been exposed to COVID-19. Sequencing was performed on PBMCs or T cells enriched from blood (not recorded which). The chain combines TRBV20-1 with TRBJ2-1; the match to TRBD2 covers 7 bases. The CDR3 reads CSASPRGVEFF. CDR3 in DNA: TGCAGTGCTAGTCCCCGGGGGGTAGAGTTCTTC.